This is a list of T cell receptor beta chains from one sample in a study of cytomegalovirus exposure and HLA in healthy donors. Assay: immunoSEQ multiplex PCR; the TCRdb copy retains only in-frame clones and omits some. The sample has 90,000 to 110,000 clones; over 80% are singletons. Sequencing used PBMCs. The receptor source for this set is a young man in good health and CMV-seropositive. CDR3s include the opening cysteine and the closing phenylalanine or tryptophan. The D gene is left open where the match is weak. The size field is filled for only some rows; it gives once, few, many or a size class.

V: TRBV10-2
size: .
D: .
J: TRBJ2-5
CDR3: CASSAEGETQYF
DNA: TGCGCCAGCAGTGCGGAGGGAGAGACCCAGTACTTC

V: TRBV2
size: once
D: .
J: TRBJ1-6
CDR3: CAGSGDHSPLHF
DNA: TGTGCCGGATCAGGGGATCATTCACCCCTCCACTTT

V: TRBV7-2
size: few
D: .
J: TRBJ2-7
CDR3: CASSLAEQFYEQYF
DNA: TGTGCCAGCAGCTTAGCCGAACAGTTCTACGAGCAGTACTTC

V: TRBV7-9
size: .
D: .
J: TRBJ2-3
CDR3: CASSLPPTGSSGTDTQYF
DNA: TGTGCCAGCAGCCTCCCTCCTACAGGGTCCTCAGGCACAGATACGCAGTATTTT

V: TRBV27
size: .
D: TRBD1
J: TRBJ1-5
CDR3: CASRFRQGETHF
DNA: TGTGCCAGCAGATTCCGACAGGGCGAGACTCATTTT

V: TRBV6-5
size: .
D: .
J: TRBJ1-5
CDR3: CASSYSLGNQPQHF
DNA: TGTGCCAGCAGTTACTCGCTCGGGAATCAGCCCCAGCATTTT

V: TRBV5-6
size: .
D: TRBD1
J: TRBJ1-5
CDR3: CASSETGRNDQPQHF
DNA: TGTGCCAGCAGCGAGACAGGGAGGAACGATCAGCCCCAGCATTTT

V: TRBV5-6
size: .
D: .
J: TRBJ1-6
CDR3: CASSWQGYNSPLHF
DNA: TGTGCCAGCAGCTGGCAGGGCTATAATTCACCCCTCCACTTT

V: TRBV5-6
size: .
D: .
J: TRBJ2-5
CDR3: CASSPQGRGAETQYF
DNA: TGTGCCAGCAGCCCCCAAGGTCGGGGGGCGGAGACCCAGTACTTC

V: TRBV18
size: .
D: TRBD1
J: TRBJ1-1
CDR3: CASSPLGRGLGSEAFF
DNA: TGTGCCAGTTCCCCCTTAGGCAGGGGGCTGGGCAGTGAAGCTTTCTTT

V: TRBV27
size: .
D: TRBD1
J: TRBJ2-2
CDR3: CASSPVGTANTGELFF
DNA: TGTGCCAGCAGTCCCGTCGGGACAGCGAACACCGGGGAGCTGTTTTTT

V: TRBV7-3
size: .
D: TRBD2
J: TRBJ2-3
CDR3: CASSPGGSGTDTQYF
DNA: TGTGCCAGCAGCCCCGGGGGGAGCGGCACAGATACGCAGTATTTT

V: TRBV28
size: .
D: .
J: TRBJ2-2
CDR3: CASSFPGSGTNTGELFF
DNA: TGTGCCAGCAGTTTCCCTGGCTCAGGCACGAACACCGGGGAGCTGTTTTTT

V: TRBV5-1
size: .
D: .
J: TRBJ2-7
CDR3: CASSSTSSYEQYF
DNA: TGCGCCAGCAGCTCGACTAGCTCCTACGAGCAGTACTTC

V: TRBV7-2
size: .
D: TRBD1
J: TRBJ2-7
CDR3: CASLRQGPSSYEQYF
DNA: TGTGCCAGCCTCCGACAGGGCCCTTCCTCCTACGAGCAGTACTTC

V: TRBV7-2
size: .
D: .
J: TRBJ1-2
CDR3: CASSFRDYGYTF
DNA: TGTGCCAGCAGCTTCCGGGACTACGGCTACACCTTC

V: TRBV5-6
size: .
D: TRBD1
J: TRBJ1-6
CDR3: CASSWDRVNSPLHF
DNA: TGTGCCAGCAGCTGGGACAGGGTGAATTCCCCCCTCCACTTT

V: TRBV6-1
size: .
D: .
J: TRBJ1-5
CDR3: CASGEHPTEQPQHF
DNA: TGTGCCAGCGGGGAGCACCCTACAGAACAGCCCCAGCATTTT

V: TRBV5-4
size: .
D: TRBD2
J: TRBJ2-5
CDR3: CASTRGGEGETQYF
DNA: TGTGCCAGCACCCGGGGAGGGGAGGGAGAGACCCAGTACTTC

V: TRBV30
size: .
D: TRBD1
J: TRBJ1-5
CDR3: CAWSPRQGAYGQPQHF
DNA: TGTGCCTGGAGTCCCAGACAGGGGGCGTATGGTCAGCCCCAGCATTTT

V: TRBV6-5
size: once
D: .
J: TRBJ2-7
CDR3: CASSASGDWPNEQYF
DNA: TGTGCCAGCAGTGCCTCGGGAGACTGGCCCAACGAGCAGTACTTC

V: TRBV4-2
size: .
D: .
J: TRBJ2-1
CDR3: CASSQDWSSYNEQFF
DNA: TGTGCCAGCAGCCAAGACTGGAGCTCCTACAATGAGCAGTTCTTC